This is a list of T cell receptor beta chains from one sample in a study of tumor and adjacent non-tumor tissue in lung cancer. From the multiplex PCR reads, TCRdb called clonotypes with MiXCR, one entry per CDR3 protein. The data show over 130,000 distinct CDR3 sequences, 66% seen once. Sequenced material: lung tumor tissue. The receptors stem from a man aged 55 to 70 with small cell lung cancer. Each CDR3 is given with its conserved first and last residue. The D gene is left open where the match is weak. The listing skips clone size in some rows; elsewhere it reads once, few, many or a size class.

V,size,D,J,DNA,CDR3
TRBV4-2,.,.,TRBJ2-1,TGTGCCAGCAGCCAACTTAGCTCCTACAATGAGCAGTTCTTC,CASSQLSSYNEQFF
TRBV6-1,.,.,TRBJ2-7,TGTGCCGGCAGTGCGGGACAGCTCTACGAGCAGTACTTC,CAGSAGQLYEQYF
TRBV20-1,few,.,TRBJ1-1,TGCAGTGCTAGGTTCCCCCGTCAGTCTGGGGGCGGTCCGGGAGGCCTTTCAGCTTTCTTT,CSARFPRQSGGGPGGLSAFF
TRBV6-5,.,.,TRBJ2-5,TGTGCCAGCAATTACCGACTAGGGCAAGAGACCCAGTACTTC,CASNYRLGQETQYF
TRBV10-2,.,.,TRBJ2-1,TGCGCCAGCACTCACAGACAGTCTGAGCAGTTCTTC,CASTHRQSEQFF
TRBV20-1,many,.,TRBJ1-5,TGCAGTGCTAGGTCGGTTCGGGGCCAGCCCCAGCATTTT,CSARSVRGQPQHF
TRBV11-2,.,.,TRBJ2-3,TGTGCCAGCAGCTACGAGAGGGCGAGAGATACGCAGTATTTT,CASSYERARDTQYF
TRBV29-1,few,TRBD1,TRBJ2-3,TGCAGCGCCTCGACAGGGGCTAGCACAGATACGCAGTATTTT,CSASTGASTDTQYF
TRBV11-2,.,.,TRBJ1-1,TGTGCCAGCAGCTTTTGGAACACTGAAGCTTTCTTT,CASSFWNTEAFF
TRBV12-5,many,.,TRBJ2-1,TGTGCTAGTGGTTTGACACGTCTTAGCTCCTACAATGAGCAGTTCTTC,CASGLTRLSSYNEQFF
TRBV20-1,few,.,TRBJ2-5,TGTAGTGCTAGCCCCATGGAACTCAAGGCCCAAGAGACCCAGTACTTC,CSASPMELKAQETQYF
TRBV5-6,.,TRBD2,TRBJ2-4,TGTGCCAGCAGCGATCAAGCGGGGCTAGCCAAAAACATTCAGTACTTC,CASSDQAGLAKNIQYF
TRBV20-1,.,TRBD2,TRBJ2-7,TGCAGTGCTAGGGTGGCTAGCGGAACATACGAGCAGTACTTC,CSARVASGTYEQYF
TRBV6-6,.,.,TRBJ1-5,TGTTCCAGCAGTTATTCTGTACAGCCCCAGCATTTT,CSSSYSVQPQHF
TRBV6-5,.,.,TRBJ1-5,TGTGCCAGCAGTTTCCCTAATCAGTCCGAGCATTTT,CASSFPNQSEHF
TRBV11-2,many,.,TRBJ2-2,TGTGCCAGCAGCTTAATCGCCGGGGAGCTGTTTTTT,CASSLIAGELFF
TRBV4-1,many,TRBD2,TRBJ2-1,TGCGCCAGCAGCCAAGAGAAGGCTAGCGGGGGGTACAATGAGCAGTTCTTC,CASSQEKASGGYNEQFF
TRBV20-1,.,.,TRBJ2-2,TGCAGTGCTAGAGATGTAAGGCTACTCTTGAACACCGGGGAGTTGTTTTTT,CSARDVRLLLNTGELFF
TRBV9,once,TRBD2,TRBJ2-2,TGTGCCAGCAGCGACAGGACTAGCGGCACCGGGGAGCTGTTTTTT,CASSDRTSGTGELFF
TRBV21-1,.,.,TRBJ2-5,TGTGCCGCACTCCGGGAAGACCAAGAGACCCAGCACTTC,CAALREDQETQHF
TRBV5-5,.,TRBD2,TRBJ2-2,TGTGCCAGCAGCATAATTAGCGGGAGGGCCGGTAGCACCGGGGAGCTGTTTTTT,CASSIISGRAGSTGELFF
TRBV20-1,medium-sized,.,TRBJ2-2,TGCAGTGCTAGAGATGTACGGCTACCCTTGAACACCGGGGAGCTGTTTTTT,CSARDVRLPLNTGELFF
TRBV20-1,.,.,TRBJ2-3,TGCAATGCTAGGCCTTTGTCACGATTCACAGATAGGCAGTATTTT,CNARPLSRFTDRQYF
TRBV28,.,.,TRBJ2-2,TGTGCCAGCAGTTCCCCCGGTAGGACCGGGGAGCTGTTTTTT,CASSSPGRTGELFF
TRBV20-1,many,TRBD1,TRBJ2-7,TGCAGTGCTAGACATGGACAGGGTATTACCTACGAGCAGTACTTC,CSARHGQGITYEQYF
TRBV10-3,.,TRBD2,TRBJ2-1,TGTGCCTTCGGAGGGCCGGGACTAGCGGGAGGTAATGAGCAGTTCTTC,CAFGGPGLAGGNEQFF
TRBV20-1,few,.,TRBJ2-7,TGCAGTGTTAGGTCGAGATCCGGCTCCTACGAGCAGTACTTC,CSVRSRSGSYEQYF
TRBV20-1,.,TRBD1,TRBJ1-1,TGCAGTGTTGTAACAGGGGGAAGCTGGATCACTGAAGCTTTCTTT,CSVVTGGSWITEAFF
TRBV11-2,many,.,TRBJ2-6,TGTGCCAGCAGCTCGTCAGCCAGATCTGGGGCCAACGTCCTGACTTTC,CASSSSARSGANVLTF
TRBV6-5,.,.,TRBJ1-2,TGTGTAAGCGCAAGCCGCGGTCCGGACGGCTACACCTTC,CVSASRGPDGYTF
TRBV10-3,.,.,TRBJ1-5,TGTGCCATCAGTGAGTCCCTGGGGAATCAGCCCCAGCATTTT,CAISESLGNQPQHF
TRBV6-1,.,TRBD1,TRBJ1-2,TGTGCCAGCAGCCAAGGACAGGGGATGGGCTACACCTTC,CASSQGQGMGYTF
TRBV6-1,.,.,TRBJ1-5,TGTGCCAGCAGTGAAGAGAGGTGGCAGTCCCAGCATTTT,CASSEERWQSQHF
TRBV30,few,.,TRBJ2-7,TGTGCCTGGAGTGCCTTCTCAGGGAAACGTCCCTACGAGCAGTACTTC,CAWSAFSGKRPYEQYF
TRBV5-1,.,.,TRBJ2-1,TGCGCCAGCAGCAGTGGACTAGGGGGATGGTTGGATGAGCAGTTCTTC,CASSSGLGGWLDEQFF
TRBV12-3/TRBV12-4,.,.,TRBJ1-5,TGTGCCAGCAGTTCTGATATCTATAGCAATCAGCCCCAGCATTTT,CASSSDIYSNQPQHF
TRBV6-1,.,TRBD1,TRBJ2-6,TGTGCCAGTAGTGACGTCCCGGGACAGGGTAGAAGCTCTGGGGCCAATGTCCTGGCTTTC,CASSDVPGQGRSSGANVLAF
TRBV14,.,TRBD2,TRBJ2-1,TGTGCCAGCAGCCCAGTTCCGGGAGGGCGAGATGAGCCGTTCTTC,CASSPVPGGRDEPFF
TRBV11-2,many,TRBD1,TRBJ2-1,TGTGCCAGCAGCTTAGAGGGGTTTGCGACAGGGGGCTATATGGCTGAGCAGTTCTTC,CASSLEGFATGGYMAEQFF
TRBV5-5,.,.,TRBJ2-1,TGTGCCAGCAGCTTTTGGGGCTCCTACAATCAGCAGTTCTTC,CASSFWGSYNQQFF
TRBV11-2,.,.,TRBJ1-1,TGTGCCAGCAATTTAGTGGCAGGGGTGAACACTGAAGCTTTCTTT,CASNLVAGVNTEAFF
TRBV28,few,.,TRBJ2-3,TGTGCCAGCAGTTTTTGGGGATTGCGCACAGATACGCAGTATTTT,CASSFWGLRTDTQYF
TRBV12-3/TRBV12-4,.,.,TRBJ1-5,TGTGCCAGCAGTTTTTCCGACGGTATAGGCAATCAGCCCCAGCATTTT,CASSFSDGIGNQPQHF
TRBV12-3/TRBV12-4,many,.,TRBJ1-1,TGTGCCAGCAGTTTCGCGCTAGGGGAGGCGGGTGAAGCTTTCTTT,CASSFALGEAGEAFF
TRBV11-2,.,TRBD2,TRBJ2-7,TGTGCCAGCAGCTTAGCGCTGGGACTACACTCCTACGAGCAGCACTTC,CASSLALGLHSYEQHF